This T cell receptor beta chain is from a study of T cell changes during pregnancy in multiple sclerosis. Trimming removed 2 bases at V and 6 bases at J, with 11 bases between. Germline CDR1 reads SGHVS; CDR2 reads FNYEAQ. The CDR3 runs to 14 residues. This table comes from immunoSEQ multiplex PCR, and its TCRdb copy is limited to in-frame clones, with some not included. The data show approximately 92,000 clones, roughly 92% seen once. The chain has TRBV7-6 and TRBJ1-5, with D uncertain. This specimen consisted of peripheral blood, obtained in the first trimester of pregnancy. This TCR came from a female donor with multiple sclerosis, enrolled in a pregnancy study. This CDR3 is CASSLYPGVQPQHF. The DNA of the CDR3 is TGTGCCAGCAGCTTATACCCCGGGGTTCAGCCCCAGCATTTT.